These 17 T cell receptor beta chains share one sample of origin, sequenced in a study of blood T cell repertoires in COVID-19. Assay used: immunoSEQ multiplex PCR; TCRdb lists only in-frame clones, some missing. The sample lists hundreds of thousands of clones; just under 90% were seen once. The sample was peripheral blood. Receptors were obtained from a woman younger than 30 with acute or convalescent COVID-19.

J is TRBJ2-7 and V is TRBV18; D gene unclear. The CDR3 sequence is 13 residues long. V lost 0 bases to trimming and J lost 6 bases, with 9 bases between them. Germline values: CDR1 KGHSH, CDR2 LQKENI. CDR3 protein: CASSPPERGEQYF. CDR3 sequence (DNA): TGTGCCAGCTCACCACCGGAACGAGGCGAGCAGTACTTC.

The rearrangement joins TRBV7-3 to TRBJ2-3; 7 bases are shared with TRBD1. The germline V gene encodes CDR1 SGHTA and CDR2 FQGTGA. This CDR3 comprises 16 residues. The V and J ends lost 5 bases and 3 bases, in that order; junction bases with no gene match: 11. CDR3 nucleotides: TGTGCCAGCAGCACAGAGCCGGGACAGTCAACAGATACGCAGTATTTT. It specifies CASSTEPGQSTDTQYF. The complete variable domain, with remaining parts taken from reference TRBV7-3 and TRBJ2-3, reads GAGVSQTPSNKVTEKGKYVELRCDPISGHTALYWYRQSLGQGPEFLIYFQGTGAADDSGLPNDRFFAVRPEGSVSTLKIQRTERGDSAVYLCASSTEPGQSTDTQYFGPGTRLTVL.

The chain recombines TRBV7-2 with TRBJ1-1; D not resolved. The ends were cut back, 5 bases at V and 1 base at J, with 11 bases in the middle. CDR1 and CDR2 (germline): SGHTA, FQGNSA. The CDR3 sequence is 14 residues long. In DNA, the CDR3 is TGTGCCAGCAGCCGCCGGGTCGGGAACACTGAAGCTTTCTTT. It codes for CASSRRVGNTEAFF.

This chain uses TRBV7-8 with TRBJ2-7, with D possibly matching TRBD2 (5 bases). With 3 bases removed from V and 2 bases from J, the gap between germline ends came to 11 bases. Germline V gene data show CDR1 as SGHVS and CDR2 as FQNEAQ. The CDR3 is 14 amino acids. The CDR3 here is CASSFGGITYEQYF. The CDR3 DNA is TGTGCCAGCAGCTTCGGAGGTATAACCTACGAGCAGTACTTC.

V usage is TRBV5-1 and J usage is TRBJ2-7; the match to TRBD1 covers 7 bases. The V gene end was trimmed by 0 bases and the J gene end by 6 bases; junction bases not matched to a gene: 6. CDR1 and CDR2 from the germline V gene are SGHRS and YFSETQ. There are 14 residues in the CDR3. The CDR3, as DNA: TGCGCCAGCAGCTTGGGAGTGACAGGGTCCGAGCAGTACTTC. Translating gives CASSLGVTGSEQYF. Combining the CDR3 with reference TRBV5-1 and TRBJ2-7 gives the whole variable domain KAGVTQTPRYLIKTRGQQVTLSCSPISGHRSVSWYQQTPGQGLQFLFEYFSETQRNKGNFPGRFSGRQFSNSRSEMNVSTLELGDSALYLCASSLGVTGSEQYFGPGTRLTVT.

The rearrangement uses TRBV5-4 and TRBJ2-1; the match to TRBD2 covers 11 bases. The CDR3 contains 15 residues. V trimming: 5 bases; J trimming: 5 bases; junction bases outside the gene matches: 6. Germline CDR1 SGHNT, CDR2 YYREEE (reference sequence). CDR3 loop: CASSPLAGGHNEQFF. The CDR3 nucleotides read TGTGCCAGCAGTCCTCTAGCGGGGGGACACAATGAGCAGTTCTTC.

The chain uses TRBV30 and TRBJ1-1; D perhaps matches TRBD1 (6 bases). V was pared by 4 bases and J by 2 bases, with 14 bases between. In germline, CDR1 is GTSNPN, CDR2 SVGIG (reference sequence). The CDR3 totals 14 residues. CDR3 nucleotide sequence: TGTGCCTGGACCAGGACAGATTCAAACACTGAAGCTTTCTTT. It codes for CAWTRTDSNTEAFF.

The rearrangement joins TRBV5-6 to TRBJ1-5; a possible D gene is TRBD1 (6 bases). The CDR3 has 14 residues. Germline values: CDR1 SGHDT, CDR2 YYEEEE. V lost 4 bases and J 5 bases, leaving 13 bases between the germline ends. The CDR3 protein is CASSLGTLDQPQHF. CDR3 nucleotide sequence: TGTGCCAGCAGCCTAGGGACACTAGATCAGCCCCAGCATTTT.

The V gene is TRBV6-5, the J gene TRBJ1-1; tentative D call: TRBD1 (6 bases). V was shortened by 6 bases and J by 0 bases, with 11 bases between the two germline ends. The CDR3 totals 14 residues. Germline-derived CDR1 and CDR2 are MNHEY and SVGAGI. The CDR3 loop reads CASRDRFMNTEAFF. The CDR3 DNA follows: TGTGCCAGCAGAGACAGGTTCATGAACACTGAAGCTTTCTTT.

The chain's CDR3 is CASRTGPYTEAFF. The CDR3 DNA follows: TGTGCCAGCAGAACGGGTCCCTACACTGAAGCTTTCTTT. The chain is built from TRBV6-5 and TRBJ1-1; D is uncertain. The CDR3 is 13 residues long. V was cut by 6 bases and J by 3 bases, with 11 bases left in between. CDR1 and CDR2 (germline): MNHEY, SVGAGI.

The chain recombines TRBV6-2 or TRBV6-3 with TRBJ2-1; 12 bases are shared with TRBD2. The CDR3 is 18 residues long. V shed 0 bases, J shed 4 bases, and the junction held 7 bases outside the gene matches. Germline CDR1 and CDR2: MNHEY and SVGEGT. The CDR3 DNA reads TGTGCCAGCAGTTACTCGACGGCTAGCGGGGGGGTATACAATGAGCAGTTCTTC. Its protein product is CASSYSTASGGVYNEQFF.

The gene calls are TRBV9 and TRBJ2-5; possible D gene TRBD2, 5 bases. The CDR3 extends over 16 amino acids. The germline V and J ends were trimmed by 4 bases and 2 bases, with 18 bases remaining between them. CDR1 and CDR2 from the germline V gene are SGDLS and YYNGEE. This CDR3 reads CASSPVGRLTQETQYF. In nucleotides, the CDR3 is TGTGCCAGCAGCCCTGTTGGGCGACTAACTCAAGAGACCCAGTACTTC.

Here the CDR3 DNA reads TGTGCCAGCAGTTTGGAGGGCAGGCGACCCATTGGGAAGGCTGAAGCTTTCTTT. It encodes CASSLEGRRPIGKAEAFF. V gene TRBV6-2 or TRBV6-3 combines with J gene TRBJ1-1; no clear D. Germline V lookup: CDR1 MNHEY, CDR2 SVGEGT. This CDR3 region has 18 residues. Trimming removed 4 bases at V and 6 bases at J, with 27 bases between.

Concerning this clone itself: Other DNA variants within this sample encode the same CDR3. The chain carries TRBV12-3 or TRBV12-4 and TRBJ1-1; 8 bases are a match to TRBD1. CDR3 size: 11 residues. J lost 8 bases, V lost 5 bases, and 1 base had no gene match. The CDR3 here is CASSRDREAFF. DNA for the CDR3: TGTGCCAGCAGTAGGGACAGGGAAGCTTTCTTT.

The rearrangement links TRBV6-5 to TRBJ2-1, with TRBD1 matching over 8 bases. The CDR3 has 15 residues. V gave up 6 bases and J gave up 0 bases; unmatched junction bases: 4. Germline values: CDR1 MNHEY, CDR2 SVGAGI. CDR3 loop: CASRTGQGSYNEQFF. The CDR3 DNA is TGTGCCAGCAGGACAGGACAGGGCTCCTACAATGAGCAGTTCTTC.

The CDR3 sequence: CASSLDRDTSYEQYF. The CDR3 coding sequence is TGCGCCAGCAGCTTGGACCGGGACACCTCCTACGAGCAGTACTTC. The chain uses TRBV5-1 and TRBJ2-7, with D perhaps TRBD1 (6 bases). Germline CDR1 and CDR2: SGHRS and YFSETQ. V lost 0 bases to trimming and J lost 0 bases, with 10 bases between them. The CDR3 has 15 amino acids.

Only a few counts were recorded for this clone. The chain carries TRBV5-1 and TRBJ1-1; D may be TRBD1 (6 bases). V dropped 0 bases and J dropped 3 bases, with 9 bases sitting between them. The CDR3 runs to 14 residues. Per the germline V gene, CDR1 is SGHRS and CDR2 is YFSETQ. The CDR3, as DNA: TGCGCCAGCAGCTTGGTTAAGGGGGACACTGAAGCTTTCTTT. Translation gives CASSLVKGDTEAFF.